The clone carrying this T cell receptor (beta chain) was seen a handful of times. This entry is derived from a study of cytomegalovirus exposure and HLA in healthy donors. It was with 60 Vbeta and 13 Jbeta primers that the PCR ran. The method was immunoSEQ multiplex PCR; TCRdb's version includes in-frame clones alone and lacks a portion of them. The table has about 120,000 clones, 9.5% seen once. The specimen sequenced was PBMCs. This TCR came from a man aged 30 to 39 in good health and CMV-seronegative.

Here the CDR3 reads CASSSRTSGRGETQYF. CDR3 bases: TGTGCCAGTAGTTCCCGGACTAGCGGGAGGGGAGAGACCCAGTACTTC. The rearrangement joins TRBV19 to TRBJ2-5; 15 bases map to TRBD2. CDR1 is LNHDA, CDR2 SQIVND, per germline (reference sequence). This CDR3 region has 16 residues. Trimming at V came to 5 bases and at J to 4 bases, leaving 5 bases not matched to a gene. The full variable domain, its missing parts supplied by reference TRBV19 and TRBJ2-5, is DGGITQSPKYLFRKEGQNVTLSCEQNLNHDAMYWYRQDPGQGLRLIYYSQIVNDFQKGDIAEGYSVSREKKESFPLTVTSAQKNPTAFYLCASSSRTSGRGETQYFGPGTRLLVL.